This section outlines one TCR beta chain sequence together with its context. Its cognate antigen is unknown. This specimen belongs to a study of response to subunit inactivated influenza vaccine. General study points: Each seasonal flu vaccination may recruit only limited new T cells, authors suggested.

Each CDR3 protein gets one entry after TCRdb re-called the RT-PCR reads with MiXCR. The data hold 700,000 to 800,000 distinct CDR3 sequences, with about 18% observed a single time. CDR3 size: 11 residues. V lost 6 bases to trimming and J lost 10 bases, with 13 bases between them. Germline CDR1 is DFQATT and CDR2 is SNEGSKA (reference sequence). The chain carries TRBV20-1 and TRBJ2-1; D assignment may be TRBD1 or TRBD2 (5 bases each). This receptor was identified in a man in his fifties who received an inactivated influenza vaccine. The sequencing used PBMCs from blood, collected about 5 days after vaccination. The CDR3 DNA reads TGCAGTGCGCCCTCGGGGCCCGAGCAGTTCTTC. Translated: CSAPSGPEQFF.